There are many counts of the clone carrying this T cell receptor beta chain. Antigen: not known. Sequencing ends 3 residues short of the CDR3 end; the germline J gene provides the rest. The CDR3 loop spans 16 amino acids. Trimming took 6 bases from V and 1 from J; bases not matched to a gene: 10. The data are from a study of T cell clonality in common variable immunodeficiency. Whole-study findings and limits: Reportedly, TCR beta sequences from common variable immunodeficiency showed fewer deletions and N-nucleotide insertions.

Libraries were prepared by immunoSEQ multiplex PCR; TCRdb keeps only in-frame clonotypes and omits some of them. The sample counts roughly 43,000 clones, none seen once; the ten largest own about 0.68%. The gene calls are TRBV12-3 or TRBV12-4 and TRBJ2-5; TRBD1 matches at 8 bases. Sequencing was performed on peripheral blood mononuclear cells. This sequence originates from a person aged 18 to 75 in good health. CDR3 loop: CASSPNRGKTQETQYF. Incomplete CDR3 DNA: TGTGCCAGCAGCCCGAACAGGGGGAAGACCCAAGAGACC.